This record looks at one T cell receptor (beta chain) sequence and its context. The entry originates in a study of cytomegalovirus exposure and HLA in healthy donors. The length of the CDR3 is 18 residues. The donors were members of the approximately 120-subject validation cohort (separate from the approximately 670-subject first cohort). Sequencing used immunoSEQ multiplex PCR; TCRdb keeps in-frame clones, though not all of them. The table lists tens of thousands of clones, approximately 90% of them singletons. This sequence originates from a woman aged 18-35 years in good health and CMV-seropositive. V and J are TRBV21-1 and TRBJ2-2; the table's D call TRBD1 went unverified against the DNA. TRBV21-1 is described as a pseudogene. Sequencing used PBMCs. This CDR3 is CASSEKRDRGLNTGELFF. CDR3 sequence (DNA): TGTGCCAGCAGCGAAAAAAGGGACAGGGGCCTGAACACCGGGGAGCTGTTTTTT.